A selection of T cell receptor beta chains follows, all from one sample in a study of glioma-infiltrating T cells. TCRdb reprocessed the multiplex PCR reads with MiXCR, giving one entry per CDR3 protein. Found here are a few hundred thousand distinct CDR3 sequences, 35% to 45% of them singletons; the top ten hold around 12%. Material for sequencing was glioma tissue, nonneoplastic brain tissue, or PBMCs (not recorded which). Receptor source: a human donor with low-grade glioma or glioblastoma, undergoing nonglioma brain surgery, or in good health (not recorded which). CDR3s include the opening cysteine and the closing phenylalanine or tryptophan. D genes are given only for firm matches. Size is omitted from some rows. Given values are once, few, many or a class for expanded clones.

V gene: TRBV4-3; D gene: -; J gene: TRBJ1-1; clone size: many; CDR3 protein: CASSQDRNTEAFF; CDR3 DNA: TGCGCCAGCAGCCAAGACCGTAACACTGAAGCTTTCTTT
V gene: TRBV20-1; D gene: -; J gene: TRBJ1-1; clone size: -; CDR3 protein: CSATESGTSPRAFF; CDR3 DNA: TGCAGTGCTACCGAGAGCGGGACATCACCCCGGGCTTTCTTT
V gene: TRBV6-1; D gene: TRBD1; J gene: TRBJ1-5; clone size: -; CDR3 protein: CASSGPGQGQGNQPQHF; CDR3 DNA: TGTGCCAGCAGTGGCCCGGGACAGGGACAGGGGAATCAGCCCCAGCATTTT
V gene: TRBV20-1; D gene: -; J gene: TRBJ1-1; clone size: many; CDR3 protein: CSARRKNTEAFF; CDR3 DNA: TGCAGTGCTAGACGAAAGAACACTGAAGCTTTCTTT
V gene: TRBV28; D gene: TRBD2; J gene: TRBJ2-3; clone size: -; CDR3 protein: CASSLWPLAGGQPSTDTQYF; CDR3 DNA: TGTGCCAGCAGTTTATGGCCACTAGCGGGAGGCCAACCTAGCACAGATACGCAGTATTTT
V gene: TRBV28; D gene: -; J gene: TRBJ1-2; clone size: -; CDR3 protein: CASSLRGDGYTF; CDR3 DNA: TGTGCCAGCAGTTTACGGGGGGATGGCTACACCTTC
V gene: TRBV4-2; D gene: -; J gene: TRBJ2-1; clone size: -; CDR3 protein: CASSFNSGDNEQSF; CDR3 DNA: TGTGCCAGCAGCTTTAATAGCGGAGACAATGAGCAGTCCTTC
V gene: TRBV4-1; D gene: -; J gene: TRBJ1-1; clone size: few; CDR3 protein: CASSQGWGKNTEAFF; CDR3 DNA: TGCGCCAGCAGCCAAGGTTGGGGGAAGAACACTGAAGCTTTCTTT
V gene: TRBV19; D gene: -; J gene: TRBJ1-2; clone size: many; CDR3 protein: CASSIGRGGYTF; CDR3 DNA: TGTGCCAGTAGTATCGGCAGGGGTGGCTACACCTTC
V gene: TRBV28; D gene: -; J gene: TRBJ1-2; clone size: many; CDR3 protein: CASTSLRFYGYTF; CDR3 DNA: TGTGCCAGCACGAGCCTTAGATTCTATGGCTACACCTTC
V gene: TRBV3-1; D gene: TRBD2; J gene: TRBJ2-1; clone size: few; CDR3 protein: CASRRTSSPEQFF; CDR3 DNA: TGTGCCAGCAGACGGACTAGTTCCCCTGAGCAGTTCTTC
V gene: TRBV7-2; D gene: -; J gene: TRBJ2-3; clone size: -; CDR3 protein: CASSLGWSDTDTQYF; CDR3 DNA: TGTGCCAGCAGCTTAGGATGGAGCGACACAGATACGCAGTATTTT
V gene: TRBV27; D gene: -; J gene: TRBJ1-1; clone size: many; CDR3 protein: CASSPLGTEAFF; CDR3 DNA: TGTGCCAGCAGTCCCCTGGGGACTGAAGCTTTCTTT
V gene: TRBV19; D gene: -; J gene: TRBJ2-1; clone size: -; CDR3 protein: CASSIEDSSWNEQFF; CDR3 DNA: TGTGCCAGTAGTATAGAGGACTCGTCTTGGAATGAGCAGTTCTTC
V gene: TRBV20-1; D gene: -; J gene: TRBJ2-4; clone size: -; CDR3 protein: CSANSEGAKNIQYF; CDR3 DNA: TGCAGTGCTAACTCAGAGGGGGCCAAAAACATTCAGTACTTC
V gene: TRBV4-1; D gene: TRBD2; J gene: TRBJ2-7; clone size: few; CDR3 protein: CASSQGRSGGYEQYF; CDR3 DNA: TGCGCCAGCAGCCAAGGACGTAGCGGGGGATACGAGCAGTACTTC
V gene: TRBV20-1; D gene: TRBD2; J gene: TRBJ2-1; clone size: few; CDR3 protein: CSALDLAGGNEQFF; CDR3 DNA: TGCAGTGCTCTTGACCTAGCGGGAGGCAATGAGCAGTTCTTC
V gene: TRBV7-2; D gene: -; J gene: TRBJ2-3; clone size: few; CDR3 protein: CASSLDYHITDTQYF; CDR3 DNA: TGTGCCAGCAGCTTAGACTACCACATCACAGATACGCAGTATTTT
V gene: TRBV20-1; D gene: TRBD2; J gene: TRBJ2-1; clone size: few; CDR3 protein: CSASSRTSGVNEQFF; CDR3 DNA: TGCAGTGCTAGCTCTAGGACTAGCGGGGTTAATGAGCAGTTCTTC
V gene: TRBV4-3; D gene: -; J gene: TRBJ2-7; clone size: -; CDR3 protein: CASSQGRGDHYEQYF; CDR3 DNA: TGCGCCAGCAGCCAAGGTCGCGGGGACCACTACGAGCAGTACTTC
V gene: TRBV30; D gene: -; J gene: TRBJ1-1; clone size: few; CDR3 protein: CAWTLAGPTEAFF; CDR3 DNA: TGTGCCTGGACTTTGGCTGGGCCCACTGAAGCTTTCTTT
V gene: TRBV24-1; D gene: -; J gene: TRBJ2-1; clone size: few; CDR3 protein: CATSDHYREQFF; CDR3 DNA: TGTGCCACCAGTGACCATTACAGGGAGCAGTTCTTC
V gene: TRBV7-9; D gene: TRBD2; J gene: TRBJ2-1; clone size: -; CDR3 protein: CASSPSSGVFYNEQFF; CDR3 DNA: TGTGCCAGCAGTCCCTCCAGCGGGGTATTTTACAATGAGCAGTTCTTC
V gene: TRBV6-2/TRBV6-3; D gene: -; J gene: TRBJ1-5; clone size: -; CDR3 protein: CASTTFGGMGQTQHF; CDR3 DNA: TGTGCCAGTACCACCTTCGGAGGCATGGGGCAGACCCAGCATTTT
V gene: TRBV18; D gene: TRBD1; J gene: TRBJ1-1; clone size: few; CDR3 protein: CASSPDRGSTEAFF; CDR3 DNA: TGTGCCAGCTCACCGGACAGGGGATCAACTGAAGCTTTCTTT
V gene: TRBV7-2; D gene: TRBD1; J gene: TRBJ1-6; clone size: few; CDR3 protein: CASSRDRALSGSPLHF; CDR3 DNA: TGTGCCAGCAGCCGGGACAGGGCGCTCTCGGGGTCACCCCTCCACTTT
V gene: TRBV19; D gene: TRBD1; J gene: TRBJ1-2; clone size: -; CDR3 protein: CASSRPGQGDYGYTF; CDR3 DNA: TGTGCCAGTAGCAGACCGGGACAGGGTGACTATGGCTACACCTTC
V gene: TRBV7-9; D gene: -; J gene: TRBJ1-1; clone size: -; CDR3 protein: CASSLGRATEAFF; CDR3 DNA: TGTGCCAGCAGCTTAGGCAGGGCCACTGAAGCTTTCTTT
V gene: TRBV14; D gene: TRBD2; J gene: TRBJ2-5; clone size: -; CDR3 protein: CASSSSGRSKETQYF; CDR3 DNA: TGTGCCAGCAGCTCTAGCGGGAGGTCTAAAGAGACCCAGTACTTC
V gene: TRBV2; D gene: TRBD2; J gene: TRBJ2-1; clone size: few; CDR3 protein: CASSEGLGLAVYNEQFF; CDR3 DNA: TGTGCCAGCAGTGAGGGCCTCGGACTAGCGGTTTACAATGAGCAGTTCTTC
V gene: TRBV27; D gene: -; J gene: TRBJ2-7; clone size: many; CDR3 protein: CASSFLGDEQYF; CDR3 DNA: TGTGCCAGCAGTTTTTTAGGGGACGAGCAGTACTTC
V gene: TRBV20-1; D gene: TRBD1; J gene: TRBJ2-5; clone size: -; CDR3 protein: CSANPTGGRETQYF; CDR3 DNA: TGCAGTGCCAACCCTACAGGGGGCAGGGAGACCCAGTACTTC
V gene: TRBV28; D gene: -; J gene: TRBJ1-5; clone size: few; CDR3 protein: CASSPRVGQPQHF; CDR3 DNA: TGTGCCAGCAGCCCTCGGGTTGGACAGCCCCAGCATTTT
V gene: TRBV20-1; D gene: -; J gene: TRBJ1-5; clone size: few; CDR3 protein: CSAGGGDQPQHF; CDR3 DNA: TGCAGTGCAGGGGGAGGGGATCAGCCCCAGCATTTT
V gene: TRBV4-1; D gene: -; J gene: TRBJ1-1; clone size: -; CDR3 protein: CASNQDRNTEAFF; CDR3 DNA: TGCGCCAGCAACCAAGACCGTAACACTGAGGCTTTCTTT
V gene: TRBV7-9; D gene: -; J gene: TRBJ1-6; clone size: -; CDR3 protein: CASSPVGDWSPLHF; CDR3 DNA: TGTGCCAGCAGTCCAGTGGGGGATTGGTCACCCCTCCACTTT
V gene: TRBV6-2/TRBV6-3; D gene: -; J gene: TRBJ2-3; clone size: many; CDR3 protein: CASGPGDSRQDTQYF; CDR3 DNA: TGTGCCAGCGGACCCGGAGACTCAAGGCAAGATACGCAGTATTTT
V gene: TRBV4-2; D gene: TRBD1; J gene: TRBJ1-5; clone size: few; CDR3 protein: CASSQERGTGSFQPQHF; CDR3 DNA: TGTGCCAGCAGCCAAGAGCGCGGGACAGGGTCCTTTCAGCCCCAGCATTTT
V gene: TRBV7-2; D gene: -; J gene: TRBJ2-1; clone size: -; CDR3 protein: CASSQSISYEQFF; CDR3 DNA: TGTGCCAGCAGCCAGTCGATCTCCTACGAGCAGTTCTTC
V gene: TRBV6-2/TRBV6-3; D gene: -; J gene: TRBJ1-5; clone size: few; CDR3 protein: CASSYSSTPWGNKGNQPQHF; CDR3 DNA: TGTGCCAGCAGTTACTCGAGTACCCCATGGGGCAACAAAGGCAATCAGCCCCAGCATTTT
V gene: TRBV19; D gene: TRBD2; J gene: TRBJ2-1; clone size: few; CDR3 protein: CASSPRGRASSYNEQFF; CDR3 DNA: TGTGCCAGTAGTCCCCGCGGGAGGGCGAGTTCCTACAATGAGCAGTTCTTC